The TCR beta chain under discussion was sequenced for a study of radiation and T cells in renal cell carcinoma. The CDR3 is made up of 17 amino acids. The germline gives CDR1 SGHRS, CDR2 YFSETQ. V was clipped by 4 bases and J by 0 bases, with 20 bases between them. Time point meaning: blood 2 weeks post-SBRT. Noted treatment: 15 Gy SBRT to primary tumor, nephrectomy 4 weeks later. The study's findings and limits: Baseline intratumoral clonotype presence is unknown without pretreatment biopsies.

The method was immunoSEQ multiplex PCR; TCRdb's version includes in-frame clones alone and lacks a portion of them. The repertoire has over 60,000 clones, around 86% of them found once; the top ten carry under 25%. Notes on this clone: Antigen: not known.

The TCR originated in a woman aged 50 to 60 with renal cell carcinoma. This specimen consisted of blood, obtained from a patient whose treatment included radiotherapy and nephrectomy. V usage is TRBV5-1 and J usage is TRBJ2-7; D is unresolved. The CDR3 region has the DNA TGCGCCAGCAGCGAAGGCAGCGTCAATAAATACTCCTACGAGCAGTACTTC. Its translation: CASSEGSVNKYSYEQYF.